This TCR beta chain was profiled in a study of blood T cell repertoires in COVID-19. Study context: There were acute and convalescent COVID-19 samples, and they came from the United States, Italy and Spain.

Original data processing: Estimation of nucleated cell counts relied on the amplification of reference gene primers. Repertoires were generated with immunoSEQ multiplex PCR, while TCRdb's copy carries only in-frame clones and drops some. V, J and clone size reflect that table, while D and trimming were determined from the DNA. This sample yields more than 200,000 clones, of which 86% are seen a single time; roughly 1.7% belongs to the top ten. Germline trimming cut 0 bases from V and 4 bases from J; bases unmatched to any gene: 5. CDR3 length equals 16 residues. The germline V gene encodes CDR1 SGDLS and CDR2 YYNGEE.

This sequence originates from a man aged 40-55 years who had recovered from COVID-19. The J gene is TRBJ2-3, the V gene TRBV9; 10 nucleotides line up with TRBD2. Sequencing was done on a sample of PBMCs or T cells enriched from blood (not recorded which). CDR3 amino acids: CASSVGPSGSADTQYF. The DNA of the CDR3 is TGTGCCAGCAGCGTAGGCCCTAGCGGGAGTGCAGATACGCAGTATTTT. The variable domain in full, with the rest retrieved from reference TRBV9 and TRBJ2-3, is DSGVTQTPKHLITATGQRVTLRCSPRSGDLSVYWYQQSLDQGLQFLIQYYNGEERAKGNILERFSAQQFPDLHSELNLSSLELGDSALYFCASSVGPSGSADTQYFGPGTRLTVL.